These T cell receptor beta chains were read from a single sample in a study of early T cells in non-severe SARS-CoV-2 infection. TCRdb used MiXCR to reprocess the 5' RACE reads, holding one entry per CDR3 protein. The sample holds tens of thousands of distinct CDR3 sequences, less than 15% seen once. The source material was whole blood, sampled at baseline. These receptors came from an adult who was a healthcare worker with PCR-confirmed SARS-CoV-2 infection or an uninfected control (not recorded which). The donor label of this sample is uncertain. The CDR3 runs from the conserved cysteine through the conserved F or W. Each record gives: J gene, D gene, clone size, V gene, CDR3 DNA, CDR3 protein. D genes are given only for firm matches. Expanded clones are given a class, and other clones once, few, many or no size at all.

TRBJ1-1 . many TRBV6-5 TGTGCCAGCAGGCGAGGGGGGCCGAACACTGAAGCTTTCTTT CASRRGGPNTEAFF
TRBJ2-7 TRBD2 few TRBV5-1 TGCGCCAGCAGCGGAGAGACTAGCGGGGGTGGCTACGAGCAGTACTTC CASSGETSGGGYEQYF
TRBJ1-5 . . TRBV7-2 TGTGCCAGCAGCTTATACTTTTCGGGTCAGCCCCAGCATTTT CASSLYFSGQPQHF
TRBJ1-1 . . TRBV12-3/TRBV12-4 TGTGCCAGCAGTTTGGGGGGTTCAGCTTTCTTT CASSLGGSAFF
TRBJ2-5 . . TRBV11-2 TGTGCCAGCACGGGGGGCCTGGAGACCCAGTACTTC CASTGGLETQYF
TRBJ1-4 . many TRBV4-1 TGCGCCAGCAGCCAAGAACGAAGGCTTGGGGAAAAACTGTTTTTT CASSQERRLGEKLFF
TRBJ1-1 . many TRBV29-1 TGCAGCGGCGGGGAGAGGAACACTGAAGCTTTCTTT CSGGERNTEAFF
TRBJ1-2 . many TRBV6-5 TGTGCCAGCAGTTACTCATCAGGGAAAATATATGGCTACACCTTC CASSYSSGKIYGYTF
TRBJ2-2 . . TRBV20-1 TGCAGTGCTAGATCACGAACCACCGGGGAGCTGTTTTTT CSARSRTTGELFF
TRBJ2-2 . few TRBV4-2 TGTGCCAGCAGCCAAGGGGATACCCCCGGGGAGCTGTTTTTT CASSQGDTPGELFF